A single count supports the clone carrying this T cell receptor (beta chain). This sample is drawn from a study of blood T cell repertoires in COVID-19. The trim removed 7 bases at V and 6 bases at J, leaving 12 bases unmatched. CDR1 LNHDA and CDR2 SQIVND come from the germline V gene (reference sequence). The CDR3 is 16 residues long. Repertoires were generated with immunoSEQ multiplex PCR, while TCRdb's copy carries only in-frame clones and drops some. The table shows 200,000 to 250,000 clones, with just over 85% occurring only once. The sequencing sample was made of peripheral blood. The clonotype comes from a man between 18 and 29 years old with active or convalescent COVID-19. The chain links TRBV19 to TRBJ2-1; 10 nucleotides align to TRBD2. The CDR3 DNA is TGTGCCAGTAACATAGCCTGGGCTAGCGGGAGCAATGAGCAGTTCTTC. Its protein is CASNIAWASGSNEQFF.